Given below is one T cell receptor beta chain in context. A read error may be the cause here, since a much bigger clone is one base away. The sample comes from a study of molecular identifiers for immune sequencing clone quantification. The germline V gene encodes CDR1 MGHDK and CDR2 SYGVNS. Germline trimming cut 11 bases from V and 4 bases from J; bases unmatched to any gene: 7. This CDR3 comprises 13 residues. Via MiXCR, TCRdb re-called the PCR reads, giving one row per CDR3 protein. This sample has about 500,000 distinct CDR3 sequences; roughly 24% occur once, and the top ten carry 0.7% to 0.9%. Specimen: naive CD8+ T cells from blood, with Jurkat cell RNA spiked in. Subset here: FACS-sorted CD8+CD4-CCR7+CD45RA+ naive T cells. This chain connects TRBV25-1 to TRBJ2-5; 10 nucleotides match TRBD2. The source of this sequence is a human donor in good health. Some libraries in this study had Jurkat cell RNA spiked in. CDR3 bases: TGTGCCGGCGGAGCGGGAGGGCGAGAGACCCAGTACTTC. Encoded protein: CAGGAGGRETQYF.